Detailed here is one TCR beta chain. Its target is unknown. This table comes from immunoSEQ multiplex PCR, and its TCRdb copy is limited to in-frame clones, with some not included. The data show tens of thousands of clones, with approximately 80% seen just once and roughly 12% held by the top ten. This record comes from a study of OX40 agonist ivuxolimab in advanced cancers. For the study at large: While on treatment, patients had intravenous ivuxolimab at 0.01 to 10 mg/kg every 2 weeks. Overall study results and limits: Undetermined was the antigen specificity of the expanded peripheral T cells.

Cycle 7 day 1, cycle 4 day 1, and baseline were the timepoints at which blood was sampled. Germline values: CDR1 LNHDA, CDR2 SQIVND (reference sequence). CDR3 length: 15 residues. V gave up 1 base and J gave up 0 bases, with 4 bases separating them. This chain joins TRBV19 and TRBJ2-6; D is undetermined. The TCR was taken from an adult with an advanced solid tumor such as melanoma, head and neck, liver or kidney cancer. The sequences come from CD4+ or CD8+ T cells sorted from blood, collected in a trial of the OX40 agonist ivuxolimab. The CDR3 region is CASSIGGSGANVLTF. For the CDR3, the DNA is TGTGCCAGTAGTATAGGAGGCTCTGGGGCCAACGTCCTGACTTTC. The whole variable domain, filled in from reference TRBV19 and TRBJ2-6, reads DGGITQSPKYLFRKEGQNVTLSCEQNLNHDAMYWYRQDPGQGLRLIYYSQIVNDFQKGDIAEGYSVSREKKESFPLTVTSAQKNPTAFYLCASSIGGSGANVLTFGAGSRLTVL.